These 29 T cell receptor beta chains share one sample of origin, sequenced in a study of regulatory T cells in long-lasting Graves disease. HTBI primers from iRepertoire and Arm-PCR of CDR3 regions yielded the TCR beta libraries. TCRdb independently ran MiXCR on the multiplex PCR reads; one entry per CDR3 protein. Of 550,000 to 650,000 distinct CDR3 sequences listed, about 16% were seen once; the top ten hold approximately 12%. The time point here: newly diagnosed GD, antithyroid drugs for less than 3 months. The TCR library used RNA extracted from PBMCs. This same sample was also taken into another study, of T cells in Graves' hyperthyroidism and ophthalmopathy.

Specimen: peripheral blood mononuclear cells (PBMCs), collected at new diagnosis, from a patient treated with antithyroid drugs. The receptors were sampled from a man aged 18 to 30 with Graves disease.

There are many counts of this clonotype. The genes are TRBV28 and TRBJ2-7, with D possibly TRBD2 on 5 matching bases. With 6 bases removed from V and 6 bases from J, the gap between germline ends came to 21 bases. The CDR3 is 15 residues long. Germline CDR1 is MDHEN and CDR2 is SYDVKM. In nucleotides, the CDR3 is TGTGCCAGCAGCCAATCGCCGGACTGGAGCGGCGAGCAGTACTTC. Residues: CASSQSPDWSGEQYF.

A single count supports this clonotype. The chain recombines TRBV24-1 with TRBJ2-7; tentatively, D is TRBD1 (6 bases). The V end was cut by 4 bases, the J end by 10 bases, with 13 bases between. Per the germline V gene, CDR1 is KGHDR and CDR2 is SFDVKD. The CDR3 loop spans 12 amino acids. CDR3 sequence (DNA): TGTGCCACCAGTGACCACGACAGGAAACAGTACTTC. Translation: CATSDHDRKQYF.

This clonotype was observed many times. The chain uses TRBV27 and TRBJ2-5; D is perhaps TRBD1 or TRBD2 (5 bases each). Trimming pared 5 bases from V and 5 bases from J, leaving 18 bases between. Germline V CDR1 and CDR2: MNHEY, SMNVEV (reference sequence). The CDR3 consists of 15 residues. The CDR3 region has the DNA TGTGCCAGCAGTGGGTCGCCAGGGACCCAGGAGACCCAGTACTTC. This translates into CASSGSPGTQETQYF.

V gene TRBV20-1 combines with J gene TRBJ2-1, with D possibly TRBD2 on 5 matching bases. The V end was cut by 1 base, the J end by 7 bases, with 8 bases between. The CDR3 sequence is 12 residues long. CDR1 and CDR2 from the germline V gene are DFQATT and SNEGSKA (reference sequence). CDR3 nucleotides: TGCAGTGCTAGAGTTAGCGCTAATGAGCAGTTCTTC. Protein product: CSARVSANEQFF.

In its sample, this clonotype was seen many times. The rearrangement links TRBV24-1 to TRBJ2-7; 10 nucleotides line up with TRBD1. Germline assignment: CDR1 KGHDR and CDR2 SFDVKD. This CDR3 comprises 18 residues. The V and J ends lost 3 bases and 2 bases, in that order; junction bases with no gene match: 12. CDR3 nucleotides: TGTGCCACCAGTGATCCTACACGAGGACAGGGGGGAACCTACGAGCAGTACTTC. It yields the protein CATSDPTRGQGGTYEQYF.

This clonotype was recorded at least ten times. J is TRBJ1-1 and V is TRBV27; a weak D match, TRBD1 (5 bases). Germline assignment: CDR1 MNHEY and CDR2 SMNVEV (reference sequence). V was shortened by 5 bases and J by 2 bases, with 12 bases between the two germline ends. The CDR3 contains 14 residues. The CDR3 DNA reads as TGTGCCAGCAGTCCACTTGACAGAAACACTGAAGCTTTCTTT. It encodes CASSPLDRNTEAFF.

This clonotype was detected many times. The CDR3 loop is CATSTAIEGDSATGELFF. The CDR3 DNA reads TGTGCCACCTCTACTGCCATCGAGGGGGACTCCGCCACCGGGGAGCTGTTTTTT. The rearrangement links TRBV10-3 to TRBJ2-2; D may be TRBD1 or TRBD2 (6 bases each). Trimming pared 10 bases from V and 4 bases from J, leaving 28 bases between. This CDR3 contains 18 residues. Germline V CDR1 and CDR2: ENHRY, SYGVKD.

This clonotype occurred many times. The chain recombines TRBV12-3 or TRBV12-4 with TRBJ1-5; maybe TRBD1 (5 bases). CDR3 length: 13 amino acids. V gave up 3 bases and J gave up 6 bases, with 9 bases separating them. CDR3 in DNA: TGTGCCAGCAGTTTTTCGGGGGTTCAGCCCCAGCATTTT. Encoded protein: CASSFSGVQPQHF.

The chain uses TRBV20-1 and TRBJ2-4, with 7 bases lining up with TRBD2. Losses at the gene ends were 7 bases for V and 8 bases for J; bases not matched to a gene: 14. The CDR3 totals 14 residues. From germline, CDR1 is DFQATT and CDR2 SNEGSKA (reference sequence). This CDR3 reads CSVGRLGGSYIQYF. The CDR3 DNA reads TGCAGTGTCGGCCGTCTCGGCGGGAGTTACATTCAGTACTTC.

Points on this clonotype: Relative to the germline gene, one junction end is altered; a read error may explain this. The CDR3 here is CASSAPGYGANVRTF. CDR3 coding DNA: TGTGCCAGCAGTGCCCCAGGGTACGGGGCCAACGTCCGGACTTTC. The chain is built from TRBV6-2 or TRBV6-3 and TRBJ2-6; either TRBD1 or TRBD2 may supply D (5 bases each). The CDR3 length is 15 residues. CDR1 MNHEY and CDR2 SVGEGT come from the germline V gene.

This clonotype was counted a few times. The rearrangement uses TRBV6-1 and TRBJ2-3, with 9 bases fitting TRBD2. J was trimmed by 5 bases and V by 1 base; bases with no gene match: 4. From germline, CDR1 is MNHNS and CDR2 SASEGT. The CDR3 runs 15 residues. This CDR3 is CASSEGSGGQDTQYF. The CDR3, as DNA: TGTGCCAGCAGTGAAGGTAGCGGGGGCCAAGATACGCAGTATTTT.

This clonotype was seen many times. CDR3 nucleotide sequence: TGTGCCAGCAGCTTGGGCGGGAGTCTGTCCTACGAGCAGTACTTC. Protein: CASSLGGSLSYEQYF. The chain has TRBV7-6 and TRBJ2-7; the match to TRBD2 covers 7 bases. Germline CDR1 reads SGHVS; CDR2 reads FNYEAQ. This CDR3 spans 15 amino acids. Trimming at V came to 3 bases and at J to 1 base, leaving 6 bases not matched to a gene.

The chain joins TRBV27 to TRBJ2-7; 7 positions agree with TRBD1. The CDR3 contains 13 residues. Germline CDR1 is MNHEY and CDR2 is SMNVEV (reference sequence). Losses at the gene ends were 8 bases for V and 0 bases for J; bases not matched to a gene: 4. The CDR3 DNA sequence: TGTGCCAGCGCATACAGGGGCTCCTACGAGCAGTACTTC. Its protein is CASAYRGSYEQYF.

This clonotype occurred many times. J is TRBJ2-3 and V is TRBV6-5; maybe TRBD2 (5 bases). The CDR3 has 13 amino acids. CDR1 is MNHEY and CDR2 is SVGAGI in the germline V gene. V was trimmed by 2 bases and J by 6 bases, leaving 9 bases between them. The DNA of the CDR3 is TGTGCCAGCAGTTACGGGGAGTGGGATACGCAGTATTTT. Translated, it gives CASSYGEWDTQYF.

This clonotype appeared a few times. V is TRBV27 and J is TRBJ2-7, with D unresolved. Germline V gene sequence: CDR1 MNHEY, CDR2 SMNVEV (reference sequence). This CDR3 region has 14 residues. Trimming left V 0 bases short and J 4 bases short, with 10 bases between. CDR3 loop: CASSLSVGGYEQYF. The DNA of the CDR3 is TGTGCCAGCAGTTTATCGGTCGGCGGTTACGAGCAGTACTTC.

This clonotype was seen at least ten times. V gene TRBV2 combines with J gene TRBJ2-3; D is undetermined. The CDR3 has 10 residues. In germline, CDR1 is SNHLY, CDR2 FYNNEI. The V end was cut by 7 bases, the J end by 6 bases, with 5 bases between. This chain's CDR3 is CASTLDTQYF. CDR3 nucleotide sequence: TGTGCCAGCACCCTGGATACGCAGTATTTT.

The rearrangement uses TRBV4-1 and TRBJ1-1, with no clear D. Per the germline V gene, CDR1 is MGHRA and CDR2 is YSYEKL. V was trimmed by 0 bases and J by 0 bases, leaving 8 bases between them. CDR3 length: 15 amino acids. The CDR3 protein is CASSQDRDMNTEAFF. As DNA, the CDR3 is TGCGCCAGCAGCCAAGATCGAGACATGAACACTGAAGCTTTCTTT.

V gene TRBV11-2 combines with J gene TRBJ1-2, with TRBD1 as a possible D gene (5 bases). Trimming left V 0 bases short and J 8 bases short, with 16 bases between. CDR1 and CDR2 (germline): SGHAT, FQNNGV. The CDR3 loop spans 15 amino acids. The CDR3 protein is CASSLDLGTSAGYTF. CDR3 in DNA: TGTGCCAGCAGCTTAGATCTCGGGACCTCTGCCGGCTACACCTTC.

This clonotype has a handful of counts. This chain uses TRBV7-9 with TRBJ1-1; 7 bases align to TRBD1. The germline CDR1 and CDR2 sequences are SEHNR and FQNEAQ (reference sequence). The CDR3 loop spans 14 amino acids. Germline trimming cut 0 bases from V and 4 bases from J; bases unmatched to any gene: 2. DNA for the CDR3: TGTGCCAGCAGCTTAGCTGACAGGGCCACTGAAGCTTTCTTT. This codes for CASSLADRATEAFF. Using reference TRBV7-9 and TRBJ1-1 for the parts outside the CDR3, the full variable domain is DTGVSQNPRHKITKRGQNVTFRCDPISEHNRLYWYRQTLGQGPEFLTYFQNEAQLEKSRLLSDRFSAERPKGSFSTLEIQRTEQGDSAMYLCASSLADRATEAFFGQGTRLTVV.

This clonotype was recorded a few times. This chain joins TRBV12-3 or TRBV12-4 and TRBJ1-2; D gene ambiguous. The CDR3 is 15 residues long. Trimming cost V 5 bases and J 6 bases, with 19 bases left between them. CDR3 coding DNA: TGTGCCAGCAGTCCCGATCTACGGGAAACTAATGGCTACACCTTC. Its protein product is CASSPDLRETNGYTF.

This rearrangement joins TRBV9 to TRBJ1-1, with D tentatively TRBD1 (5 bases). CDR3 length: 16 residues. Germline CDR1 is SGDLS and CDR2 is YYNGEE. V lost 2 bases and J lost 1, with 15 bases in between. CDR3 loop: CASSVSGGYPNTEAFF. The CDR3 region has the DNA TGTGCCAGCAGCGTGAGCGGGGGTTACCCGAACACTGAAGCTTTCTTT.

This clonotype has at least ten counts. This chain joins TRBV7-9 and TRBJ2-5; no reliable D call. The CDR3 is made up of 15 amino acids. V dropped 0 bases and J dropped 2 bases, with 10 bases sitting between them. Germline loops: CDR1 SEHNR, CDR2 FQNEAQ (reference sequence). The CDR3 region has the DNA TGTGCCAGCAGCTTAGCTGAGGTACAGCAAGAGACCCAGTACTTC. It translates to CASSLAEVQQETQYF.

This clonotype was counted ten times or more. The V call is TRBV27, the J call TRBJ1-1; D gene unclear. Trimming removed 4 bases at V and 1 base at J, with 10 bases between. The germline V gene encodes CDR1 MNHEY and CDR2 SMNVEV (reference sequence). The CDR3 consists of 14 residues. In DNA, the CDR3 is TGTGCCAGCAGTTCCCCCGCCAAGAACACTGAAGCTTTCTTT. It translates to CASSSPAKNTEAFF.

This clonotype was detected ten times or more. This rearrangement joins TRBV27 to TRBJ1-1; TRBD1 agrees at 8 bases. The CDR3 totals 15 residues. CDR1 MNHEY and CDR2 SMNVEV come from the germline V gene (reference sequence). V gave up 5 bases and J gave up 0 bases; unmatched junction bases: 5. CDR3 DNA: TGTGCCAGCAGTCAGGGGGCCAGCATGAACACTGAAGCTTTCTTT. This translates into CASSQGASMNTEAFF.

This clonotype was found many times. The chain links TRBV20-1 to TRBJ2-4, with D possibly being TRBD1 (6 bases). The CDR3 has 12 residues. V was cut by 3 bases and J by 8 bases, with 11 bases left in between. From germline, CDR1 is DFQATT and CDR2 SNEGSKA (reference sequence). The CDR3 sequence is CSASARGDIQYF. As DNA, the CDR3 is TGCAGTGCTAGCGCCAGGGGAGACATTCAGTACTTC.

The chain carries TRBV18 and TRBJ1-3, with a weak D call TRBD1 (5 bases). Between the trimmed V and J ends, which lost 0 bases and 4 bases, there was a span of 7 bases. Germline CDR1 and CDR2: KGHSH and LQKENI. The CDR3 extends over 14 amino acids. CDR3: CASSPPGVGNTIYF. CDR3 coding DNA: TGTGCCAGCTCACCACCGGGGGTCGGAAACACCATATATTTT.

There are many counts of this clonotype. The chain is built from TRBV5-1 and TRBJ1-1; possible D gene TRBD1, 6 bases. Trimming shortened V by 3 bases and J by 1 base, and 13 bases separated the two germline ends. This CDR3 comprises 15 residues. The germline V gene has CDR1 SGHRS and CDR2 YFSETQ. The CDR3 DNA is TGCGCCAGCAGCTACCCGGACAGTGAGAACACTGAAGCTTTCTTT. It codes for CASSYPDSENTEAFF.

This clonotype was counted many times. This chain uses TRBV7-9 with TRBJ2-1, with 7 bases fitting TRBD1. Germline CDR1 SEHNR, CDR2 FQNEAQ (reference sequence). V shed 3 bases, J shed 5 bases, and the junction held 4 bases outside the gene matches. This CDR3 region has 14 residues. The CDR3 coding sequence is TGTGCCAGCAGCTTCCGGGACAGAGACAATGAGCAGTTCTTC. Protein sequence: CASSFRDRDNEQFF.

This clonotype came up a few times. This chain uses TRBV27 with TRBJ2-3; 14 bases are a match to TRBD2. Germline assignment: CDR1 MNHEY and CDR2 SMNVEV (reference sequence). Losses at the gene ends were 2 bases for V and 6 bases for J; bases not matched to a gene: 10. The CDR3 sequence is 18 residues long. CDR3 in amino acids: CASSLGLAGGTVSDTQYF. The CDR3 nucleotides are TGTGCCAGCAGTTTAGGACTAGCGGGAGGTACCGTATCCGATACGCAGTATTTT.